These 3 T cell receptor beta chains were sequenced from one sample in a study of cytomegalovirus exposure and HLA in healthy donors. Use of 60 Vbeta and 13 Jbeta primers characterized the PCR. Measured with immunoSEQ multiplex PCR; TCRdb has only the in-frame clones, and not every one. This sample has about 160,000 clones, with approximately 85% found just once. Sequencing used PBMCs. Receptor source: a man aged 50-60 years in good health and CMV-seropositive.

This clone has only one observation. A read error may produce the germline difference seen at one junction end. The chain employs TRBV7-7 and TRBJ2-3, with 15 bases fitting TRBD2. The CDR3 runs to 15 residues. The germline CDR1 and CDR2 sequences are SSHAT and FNYEAQ (reference sequence). This CDR3 is CASSPGTSGGDTQYF. CDR3 in DNA: TGTGCTAGCAGCCCTGGGACTAGCGGGGGGGATACGCAGTATTTT.

The V call is TRBV6-1, the J call TRBJ2-7; a weak D match, TRBD1 (6 bases). V gave up 5 bases and J gave up 3 bases, with 14 bases separating them. This CDR3 has 14 amino acids. Germline values: CDR1 MNHNS, CDR2 SASEGT. The CDR3 nucleotides are TGTGCCAGCAGTTCTCCCGGACAGTACTACGAGCAGTACTTC. Translation gives CASSSPGQYYEQYF.

The rearrangement uses TRBV7-2 and TRBJ1-6, with D uncertain. CDR3 length: 16 amino acids. The V and J ends lost 4 bases and 4 bases respectively, with 14 bases between them. Germline assignment: CDR1 SGHTA and CDR2 FQGNSA. The DNA of the CDR3 is TGTGCCAGCAGCTCTACATCCCCGGGATATAATTCACCCCTCCACTTT. The encoded protein is CASSSTSPGYNSPLHF.